The TCR beta chain described here comes from a study of Graves' ophthalmopathy and Graves' hyperthyroidism. Across the whole study: Peripheral blood was obtained at first diagnosis, ahead of any treatment.

Amplification targeted the TCR beta CDR3 regions, with RNA transcripts as the source material. The workflow started with a first-round RT-PCR run with HTBI primers and then moved on to a second-round multiplex PCR. One entry per CDR3 protein results from TCRdb running MiXCR on the multiplex PCR reads. The table lists 200,000 to 250,000 distinct CDR3 sequences, around a fifth of them singletons, with about 40% in the top ten. Trimming took off 4 bases at V and 2 bases at J, with 15 bases between the two ends. The CDR3 is made up of 15 amino acids. The germline V gene encodes CDR1 SGHRS and CDR2 YFSETQ. Findings and caveats of the study: Ophthalmopathy and stable hyperthyroidism were discriminated by a 13-signature model, with around 88% sensitivity and approximately 77% specificity. Blood also carried most expanded thyroid clonotypes exceeding 0.001 frequency.

Every ophthalmopathy donor presented moderate-to-severe activity, CAS ≥3, NOSPECS ≥4 and duration under 3 months. This clonotype has ten or more counts. As yet, its antigen is unknown. The sequencing sample was made of peripheral blood. The sequence came from a woman between 45 and 65 years old with Graves' ophthalmopathy. The V gene is TRBV5-1, the J gene TRBJ1-2; D unresolved. CDR3 amino acids: CASSPTLGSNYGYTF. The CDR3 bases are TGCGCCAGCAGCCCTACCTTGGGTAGCAACTATGGCTACACCTTC.